These 22 T cell receptor beta chains share one sample of origin, sequenced in a study of T cells in Graves' hyperthyroidism and ophthalmopathy. Using RNA transcripts as the source, TCR beta CDR3 regions were amplified. The HTBI primer set was used in a first-round RT-PCR of the TCR CDR3. TCRdb processed the multiplex PCR reads anew with MiXCR; each CDR3 protein has one entry. This sample has around 360,000 distinct CDR3 sequences, with roughly 15% found just once. Specimen: blood. The receptors come from a woman in her sixties or seventies with Graves' ophthalmopathy.

This chain uses TRBV12-3 or TRBV12-4 with TRBJ2-1; the D gene is possibly TRBD2 (5 bases). Trimming pared 5 bases from V and 2 bases from J, leaving 13 bases between. This CDR3 region has 15 residues. This CDR3 is CASSEESGAYNEQFF. DNA of the CDR3: TGTGCCAGCAGTGAAGAGAGCGGAGCCTACAATGAGCAGTTCTTC.

The rearrangement joins TRBV10-2 to TRBJ2-1; TRBD2 matches at 10 bases. The CDR3 is 17 amino acids. After removal of 2 bases from V and 4 bases from J, the junction contained 8 bases not matched to a gene. CDR1 is WSHSY, CDR2 SAAADI, per germline. CDR3 coding DNA: TGCGCCAGCAGTGAGACCTCGGGTAGCGGGGGGTACAATGAGCAGTTCTTC. Translation gives CASSETSGSGGYNEQFF.

This clonotype showed up many times. Here the CDR3 reads CASRSGPGELFF. CDR3 in DNA: TGTGCCAGCAGAAGTGGTCCCGGGGAGCTGTTTTTT. J is TRBJ2-2 and V is TRBV3-1; D is undetermined. Germline-derived CDR1 and CDR2 are LGHDT and YNNKEL (reference sequence). The V end lost 6 bases, the J end lost 6 bases, and 8 bases lay between the germline ends. The CDR3 runs to 12 residues.

This clonotype occurred many times. The CDR3: CASSPRQGDTYEQYF. CDR3 nucleotide sequence: TGTGCCAGCTCACCAAGACAGGGAGACACCTACGAGCAGTACTTC. This chain uses TRBV18 with TRBJ2-7; 7 nucleotides align to TRBD1. V trimming: 2 bases; J trimming: 2 bases; junction bases outside the gene matches: 6. The germline CDR1 and CDR2 sequences are KGHSH and LQKENI. The CDR3 is 15 residues long.

In its sample, this clonotype was seen many times. The chain uses TRBV20-1 and TRBJ2-5; D unclear. Trimming took 7 bases from V and 2 from J, leaving 5 bases between them. The germline CDR1 and CDR2 sequences are DFQATT and SNEGSKA (reference sequence). CDR3 length: 10 amino acids. CDR3 protein: CSVQQETQYF. Written as DNA, the CDR3 is TGCAGTGTTCAGCAAGAGACCCAGTACTTC.

This clonotype was observed at least ten times. DNA of the CDR3: TGTGCCAGCAGTTTATGGCGAACACACAATGAGCAGTTCTTC. The encoded protein is CASSLWRTHNEQFF. This chain connects TRBV12-3 or TRBV12-4 to TRBJ2-1, with D unresolved. The CDR3 contains 14 residues. Deletions cut 2 bases from V and 5 bases from J, with 10 bases between.

At least ten counts were recorded for this clonotype. This sequence joins TRBV5-1 and TRBJ2-7, with TRBD1 identical over 10 bases. In germline, CDR1 is SGHRS, CDR2 YFSETQ. J was trimmed by 5 bases and V by 4 bases; bases with no gene match: 9. This CDR3 is built from 15 residues. The DNA for the CDR3 is TGCGCCAGCAGCCCCGGACAGGGGGACCTCCACGAGCAGTACTTC. Protein product: CASSPGQGDLHEQYF. Together with reference TRBV5-1 and TRBJ2-7, the CDR3 gives the full variable domain: KAGVTQTPRYLIKTRGQQVTLSCSPISGHRSVSWYQQTPGQGLQFLFEYFSETQRNKGNFPGRFSGRQFSNSRSEMNVSTLELGDSALYLCASSPGQGDLHEQYFGPGTRLTVT.

This chain joins TRBV28 and TRBJ2-6; D assignment may be TRBD1 or TRBD2 (5 bases each). Trimming removed 6 bases from V and 0 bases from J, with 12 bases in between. From germline, CDR1 is MDHEN and CDR2 SYDVKM. The CDR3 is 16 amino acids. The CDR3 here is CASRPGTVSGANVLTF. As DNA, the CDR3 is TGTGCCAGCAGACCGGGGACGGTCTCTGGGGCCAACGTCCTGACTTTC.

This chain uses TRBV6-2 or TRBV6-3 with TRBJ2-7; D is unclear. With 6 bases removed from V and 3 bases from J, the gap between germline ends came to 12 bases. CDR1 is MNHEY, CDR2 SVGEGT, per germline. CDR3 size: 13 residues. The CDR3 spells CASRKTFRYEQYF. The CDR3 nucleotides are TGTGCCAGCAGGAAGACATTCCGCTACGAGCAGTACTTC.

The sample holds a few counts of this clonotype. With a much larger clone just one base away, this may be a read error. The final CDR3 position lacks the conserved phenylalanine or tryptophan, pointing to a likely read error. Written as DNA, the CDR3 is TGTGCCAGCTCCACCTCCCCGGACCCCTGGGGTGGCTACGAGCAGTACCTC. This codes for CASSTSPDPWGGYEQYL. The chain has TRBV28 and TRBJ2-7, with D unclear. Trimming cost V 8 bases and J 3 bases, with 26 bases left between them. The CDR3 contains 17 residues. From germline, CDR1 is MDHEN and CDR2 SYDVKM.

This clonotype was seen at least ten times. The J gene is TRBJ2-5, the V gene TRBV11-2, with 9 bases that match TRBD2. From germline, CDR1 is SGHAT and CDR2 FQNNGV. Trimming took 5 bases from V and 5 from J; bases not matched to a gene: 9. This CDR3 contains 15 residues. Here the CDR3 reads CASSRSGRLIETQYF. For the CDR3, the DNA is TGTGCCAGCAGCCGTAGCGGGAGATTGATTGAGACCCAGTACTTC.

This clonotype turned up a few times. This rearrangement joins TRBV7-9 to TRBJ2-5, with 7 bases matching TRBD2. Germline CDR1 is SEHNR and CDR2 is FQNEAQ (reference sequence). The CDR3 is 16 amino acids. J gave up 3 bases and V 2 bases, and 9 bases lay outside the gene matches. CDR3: CASSLMLVSGKETQYF. The CDR3 nucleotides are TGTGCCAGCAGCTTAATGTTAGTGAGCGGGAAAGAGACCCAGTACTTC. The full variable domain, rest sourced from reference TRBV7-9 and TRBJ2-5, is DTGVSQNPRHKITKRGQNVTFRCDPISEHNRLYWYRQTLGQGPEFLTYFQNEAQLEKSRLLSDRFSAERPKGSFSTLEIQRTEQGDSAMYLCASSLMLVSGKETQYFGPGTRLLVL.

This chain connects TRBV27 to TRBJ2-5, with D possibly TRBD1 on 6 matching bases. The germline V gene has CDR1 MNHEY and CDR2 SMNVEV (reference sequence). The CDR3 is 14 amino acids. With 3 bases removed from V and 4 bases from J, the gap between germline ends came to 12 bases. CDR3 in amino acids: CASSLFSRGETQYF. DNA for the CDR3: TGTGCCAGCAGTTTGTTTAGCAGGGGAGAGACCCAGTACTTC.

The chain is built from TRBV20-1 and TRBJ1-5, with a possible D match to TRBD1 (6 bases). The CDR3 length is 14 residues. CDR1 and CDR2 (germline): DFQATT, SNEGSKA (reference sequence). The V end was cut by 6 bases, the J end by 4 bases, with 16 bases between. For the CDR3, the DNA is TGCAGTGCCACTTCGACAGGCCCGAATCAGCCCCAGCATTTT. Encoded protein: CSATSTGPNQPQHF.

This clonotype was observed at least ten times. The V gene is TRBV6-2 or TRBV6-3, the J gene TRBJ2-5; D tentatively fits TRBD1 or TRBD2 (5 bases each). The CDR3 has 15 residues. The germline V gene has CDR1 MNHEY and CDR2 SVGEGT. The germline V and J ends were trimmed by 6 bases and 3 bases, with 17 bases remaining between them. This CDR3 is CASRPQRGREETQYF. CDR3 DNA: TGTGCCAGCAGACCCCAGAGGGGTCGGGAAGAGACCCAGTACTTC.

This clonotype was recorded many times. The rearrangement uses TRBV12-3 or TRBV12-4 and TRBJ2-7; the D gene could be TRBD1 or TRBD2 (5 bases each). This CDR3 is built from 14 residues. V was cut by 6 bases and J by 1 base, with 13 bases left in between. The CDR3 bases are TGTGCCAGCAGACTAGGGGAATTGTCCTACGAGCAGTACTTC. Its translation is CASRLGELSYEQYF.

This clonotype came up many times. The genes are TRBV28 and TRBJ2-1; 12 bases are a match to TRBD2. CDR1 and CDR2 from the germline V gene are MDHEN and SYDVKM. The CDR3 contains 15 residues. V lost 1 base to trimming and J lost 8 bases; unmatched junction nucleotides: 3. This CDR3 is CASSLFSSGRDEQFF. CDR3 bases: TGTGCCAGCAGTTTATTTTCTAGCGGGAGGGATGAGCAGTTCTTC.

This clonotype was recorded at least ten times. This rearrangement joins TRBV28 to TRBJ2-1, with a weak D call TRBD2 (5 bases). Between the trimmed V and J ends, which lost 3 bases and 1 base, there was a span of 13 bases. The CDR3 is 16 amino acids. In germline, CDR1 is MDHEN, CDR2 SYDVKM. In DNA, the CDR3 is TGTGCCAGCAGTTTGGAGGATCCGGCGTCCTACAATGAGCAGTTCTTC. Its translation is CASSLEDPASYNEQFF.

This clonotype was found many times. The V call is TRBV29-1, the J call TRBJ2-3; 8 positions agree with TRBD2. V lost 5 bases, J lost 5 bases, and 9 bases stayed unmatched. Germline V CDR1 and CDR2: SQVTM, ANQGSEA. CDR3 length equals 14 residues. DNA for the CDR3: TGCAGCGTTTCCAGACTAGCGAGGTTAGATACGCAGTATTTT. Its protein product is CSVSRLARLDTQYF.

This clonotype was seen many times. This chain joins TRBV28 and TRBJ2-3; D remains unclear. V lost 3 bases, J lost 4 bases, and 8 bases lay in between. The germline V gene has CDR1 MDHEN and CDR2 SYDVKM. The CDR3 consists of 13 residues. This chain's CDR3 is CASSFSFADTQYF. The CDR3, as DNA: TGTGCCAGCAGTTTTTCATTTGCAGATACGCAGTATTTT.

This clonotype was found many times. V is TRBV20-1 and J is TRBJ2-7, with D unresolved. Germline CDR1 reads DFQATT; CDR2 reads SNEGSKA (reference sequence). V was trimmed by 6 bases and J by 6 bases, leaving 15 bases between them. This CDR3 has 12 residues. Here the CDR3 reads CSAPGQVAEQYF. The CDR3 region has the DNA TGCAGTGCCCCCGGGCAGGTAGCCGAGCAGTACTTC.

A note on this clonotype: A read error may explain this, as a much larger clone is one base away. CDR3 in DNA: TGTGCCAGCAGCTTAGTGGGGGGGGACACTGAAGCTTTCTTT. It codes for CASSLVGGDTEAFF. The chain joins TRBV7-6 to TRBJ1-1; possibly TRBD1 for D (5 bases). V lost 1 base, J lost 3 bases, and 9 bases lay in between. Germline CDR1 is SGHVS and CDR2 is FNYEAQ. The CDR3 runs to 14 residues.